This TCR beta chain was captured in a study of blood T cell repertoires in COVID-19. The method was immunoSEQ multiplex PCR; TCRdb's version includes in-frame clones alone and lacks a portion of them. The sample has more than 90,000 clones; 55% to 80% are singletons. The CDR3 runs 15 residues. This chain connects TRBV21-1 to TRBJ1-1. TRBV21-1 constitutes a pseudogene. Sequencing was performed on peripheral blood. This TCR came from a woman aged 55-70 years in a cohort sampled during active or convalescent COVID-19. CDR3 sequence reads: CASSKAGGRETEAFF. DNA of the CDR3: TGTGCCAGCAGCAAAGCGGGGGGGCGCGAGACTGAAGCTTTCTTT.